This entry describes one T cell receptor beta chain. This same CDR3 is encoded by further DNA sequences in the sample. Germline CDR1 is LGHDT and CDR2 is YNNKEL (reference sequence). CDR3 length: 15 residues. Trimming took off 0 bases at V and 0 bases at J, with 6 bases between the two ends. Original data processing: Amplification of reference gene primers was used by the study to estimate nucleated cell counts. Libraries were prepared by immunoSEQ multiplex PCR; TCRdb keeps only in-frame clonotypes and omits some of them. V and J calls and clone size are as listed in that table; D and trimming were resolved from the DNA. Here the sample spans hundreds of thousands of clones, 75% to 90% being singletons. The data derive from a study of blood T cell repertoires in COVID-19. For the study at large: Samples taken during acute and convalescent COVID-19 were collected in the United States, Italy and Spain.

The chain employs TRBV3-1 (or the pseudogene TRBV3-2) and TRBJ1-3; D is uncertain. Sequenced input: peripheral blood. This sequence was found in a middle-aged man with acute or convalescent COVID-19. The CDR3 reads CASSQDTVSGNTIYF. The CDR3 DNA follows: TGTGCCAGCAGCCAAGATACGGTCTCTGGAAACACCATATATTTT.